A single sample gave rise to the 9 T cell receptor beta chains below, sequenced in a study of CD8 T cells in ankylosing spondylitis. TCRdb re-derived calls from the 5' RACE reads in MiXCR, one entry per CDR3 protein. The sample yields about 240,000 distinct CDR3 sequences, roughly 8.6% seen once. The sequenced sample was blood, either unsorted or a sorted T cell fraction (not recorded which). The receptors come from a male donor with ankylosing spondylitis or in good health (not recorded which).

This clonotype occurred a few times. The CDR3: CASAFMGLVNTEAFF. The CDR3 DNA is TGTGCCAGCGCCTTCATGGGGTTGGTGAACACTGAAGCTTTCTTT. The V and J genes are TRBV12-3 or TRBV12-4 and TRBJ1-1; no definite D call. This CDR3 is built from 15 residues. Trimming took off 8 bases at V and 0 bases at J, with 16 bases between the two ends.

V gene TRBV11-3 combines with J gene TRBJ1-5, with a weak D call TRBD1 (6 bases). Trimming took off 4 bases at V and 7 bases at J, with 11 bases between the two ends. CDR1 is SGHNT, CDR2 YENEEA, per germline. The CDR3 consists of 13 residues. The CDR3, as DNA: TGTGCCAGCAGCTCTACAGGGTACCAGCCCCAGCATTTT. It specifies CASSSTGYQPQHF.

This clonotype showed up many times. The rearrangement links TRBV20-1 to TRBJ1-2; 11 nucleotides match TRBD1. Germline loops: CDR1 DFQATT, CDR2 SNEGSKA (reference sequence). The CDR3 length is 15 residues. V lost 0 bases and J lost 8; bases outside the gene matches: 8. The CDR3 is CSARDRDRGMQGYTF. CDR3 nucleotide sequence: TGCAGTGCTAGAGATCGGGACAGGGGGATGCAAGGCTACACCTTC.

The gene calls are TRBV19 and TRBJ2-5; 9 bases fit TRBD2. This CDR3 is 16 amino acids long. Germline lookup yields CDR1 LNHDA and CDR2 SQIVND (reference sequence). The junction had 5 bases not matched to a gene; V was cut back by 3 bases and J by 0 bases. The CDR3 protein is CASSIVAGGYQETQYF. The CDR3 nucleotides read TGTGCCAGTAGTATCGTGGCGGGGGGGTACCAAGAGACCCAGTACTTC.

This clonotype was observed at least ten times. The chain carries TRBV6-1 and TRBJ1-1; no firm D call. The V gene's germline CDR1 is MNHNS and CDR2 SASEGT. The V and J ends lost 6 bases and 7 bases respectively, with 15 bases between them. The CDR3 has 13 amino acids. CDR3 protein: CASSPPSGGEAFF. For the CDR3, the DNA is TGTGCCAGCAGCCCCCCCTCGGGCGGTGAAGCTTTCTTT.

This clonotype appeared many times. This sequence joins TRBV12-3 or TRBV12-4 and TRBJ2-1; D may match TRBD1 or TRBD2 (5 bases each). This CDR3 has 16 residues. Trimming took 7 bases from V and 4 from J, leaving 20 bases between them. The CDR3 DNA reads as TGTGCCAGCACTCCGGACTCTACAGGCCTATACAATGAGCAGTTCTTC. Translating it yields CASTPDSTGLYNEQFF.

This clonotype was seen at least ten times. The V call is TRBV5-1, the J call TRBJ2-7; the D gene could be TRBD1 or TRBD2 (6 bases each). CDR3 length equals 14 residues. Between the trimmed V and J ends, which lost 4 bases and 3 bases, there was a span of 14 bases. Germline V CDR1 and CDR2: SGHRS, YFSETQ. The CDR3 protein is CASSTTGGRYEQYF. DNA for the CDR3: TGCGCCAGCAGCACGACAGGAGGGCGCTACGAGCAGTACTTC.

In its sample, this clonotype was seen many times. This CDR3 is CSATPRRGGTEAFF. CDR3 coding DNA: TGCAGTGCTACCCCCCGCAGGGGTGGGACTGAAGCTTTCTTT. The chain combines TRBV20-1 with TRBJ1-1, with D perhaps TRBD1 (6 bases). The ends were cut back, 4 bases at V and 5 bases at J, with 17 bases in the middle. The CDR3 loop spans 14 amino acids. The germline CDR1 and CDR2 sequences are DFQATT and SNEGSKA (reference sequence).

This clonotype has a count of ten or more. V gene TRBV12-3 or TRBV12-4 combines with J gene TRBJ2-7; D unresolved. The CDR3 sequence is 13 residues long. The V end was cut by 3 bases, the J end by 0 bases, with 6 bases between. CDR3 region: CASSFSNSYEQYF. The CDR3 DNA sequence: TGTGCCAGCAGTTTTTCGAACTCCTACGAGCAGTACTTC.